This T cell receptor beta chain was identified in a study of spatial heterogeneity in lung cancer. Across the study: The average appearance count of each unique TCR and UMI combination in raw reads was more than 9.5.

The germline V gene encodes CDR1 KGHSH and CDR2 LQKENI. The CDR3 consists of 13 residues. Trimming took off 5 bases at V and 5 bases at J, with 9 bases between the two ends. General study points: Intratumoral expanded alpha and beta TCR counts were found to track tumor mutation counts. Coverage was estimated at roughly 7.2% of tumor T cells for alpha chains and 13% for beta chains.

About this clonotype itself: The antigen remains unidentified.

The sample's time point: sample taken at primary tumor resection. Via MiXCR, TCRdb re-called the 5' RACE reads, giving one row per CDR3 protein. Here the sample spans around 960 distinct CDR3 sequences, more than 40% being singletons. Sequencing used lung tumor tissue, obtained at surgery. The gene calls are TRBV18 and TRBJ1-4, with D possibly being TRBD1 (5 bases). The source of this sequence is a female donor with early-stage non-small cell lung cancer. CDR3 residues: CASSRGQNEKLFF. The CDR3 nucleotides read TGTGCCAGCTCAAGGGGCCAGAATGAAAAACTGTTTTTT.